The present entry profiles one T cell receptor beta chain with its context. The antigen is undetermined. This CDR3 comprises 16 residues. Trimming cost V 2 bases and J 2 bases; bases outside gene matches: 5. Per germline, CDR1 MNHEY and CDR2 SVGAGI. Cultured CD4+ T cell DNA was sequenced using the Oncomine TCR Beta short-read assay. Investigators isolated genomic DNA from cultured CD4+ T cells. Each CDR3 protein gets one entry after TCRdb re-called the PCR reads with MiXCR. The data show approximately 9,000 distinct CDR3 sequences, less than 45% seen once. The data stem from a study of vaccination and CD4 T cells after COVID-19. As for treatment: approximately nine-day PBMC culture with coronavirus spike peptide pools or control peptides (ViraFEST assay). During the years 2011-2018, before the COVID-19 pandemic, the unexposed donor's CD4+ T cells were collected.

The chain couples TRBV6-5 to TRBJ2-2; 7 bases agree with TRBD1. What was sequenced was CD4+ T cells from blood, cultured in vitro. The receptor's source is a human donor in good health. CDR3 amino acids: CASSYRTGPNTGELFF. The CDR3 bases are TGTGCCAGCAGTTACAGGACAGGCCCTAACACCGGGGAGCTGTTTTTT.